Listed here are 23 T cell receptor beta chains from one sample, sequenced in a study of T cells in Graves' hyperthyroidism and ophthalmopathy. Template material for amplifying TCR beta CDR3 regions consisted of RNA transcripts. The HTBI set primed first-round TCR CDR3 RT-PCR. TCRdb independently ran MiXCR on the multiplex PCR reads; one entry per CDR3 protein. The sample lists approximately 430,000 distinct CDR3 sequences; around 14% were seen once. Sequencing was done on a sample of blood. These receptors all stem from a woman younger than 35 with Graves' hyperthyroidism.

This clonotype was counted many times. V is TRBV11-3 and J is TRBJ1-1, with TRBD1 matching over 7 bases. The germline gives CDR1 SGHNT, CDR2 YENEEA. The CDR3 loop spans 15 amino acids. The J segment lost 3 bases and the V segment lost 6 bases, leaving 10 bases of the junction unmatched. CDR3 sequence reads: CASSTLGDRYTEAFF. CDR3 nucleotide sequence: TGTGCCAGCAGTACCTTAGGGGACAGATACACTGAAGCTTTCTTT.

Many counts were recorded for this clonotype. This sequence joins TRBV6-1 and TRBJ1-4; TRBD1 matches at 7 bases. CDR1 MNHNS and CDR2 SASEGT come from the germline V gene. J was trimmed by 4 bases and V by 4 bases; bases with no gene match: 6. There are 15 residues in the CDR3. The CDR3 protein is CASSVNRGGNEKLFF. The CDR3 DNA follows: TGTGCCAGCAGTGTTAACAGGGGCGGTAATGAAAAACTGTTTTTT.

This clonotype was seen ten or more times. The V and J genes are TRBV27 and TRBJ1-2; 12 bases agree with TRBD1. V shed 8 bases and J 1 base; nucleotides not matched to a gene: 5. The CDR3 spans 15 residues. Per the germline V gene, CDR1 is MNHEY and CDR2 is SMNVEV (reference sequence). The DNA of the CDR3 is TGTGCCAGCCAGGGACAGGGGGCTCGTAACTATGGCTACACCTTC. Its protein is CASQGQGARNYGYTF.

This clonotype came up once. The CDR3 sequence is CASSGRLNTEAFF. DNA for the CDR3: TGCGCCAGCAGCGGGCGGTTGAACACTGAAGCTTTCTTT. This chain uses TRBV4-1 with TRBJ1-1; D gene uncertain. V was shortened by 5 bases and J by 0 bases, with 7 bases between the two germline ends. The germline gives CDR1 MGHRA, CDR2 YSYEKL. The CDR3 loop spans 13 amino acids.

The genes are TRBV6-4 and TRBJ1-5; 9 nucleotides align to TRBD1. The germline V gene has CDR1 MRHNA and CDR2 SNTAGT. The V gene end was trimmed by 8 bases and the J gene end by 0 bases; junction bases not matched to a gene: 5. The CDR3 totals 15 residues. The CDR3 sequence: CASGATGGSNQPQHF. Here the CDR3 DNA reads TGTGCCAGCGGGGCGACAGGGGGTAGCAATCAGCCCCAGCATTTT.

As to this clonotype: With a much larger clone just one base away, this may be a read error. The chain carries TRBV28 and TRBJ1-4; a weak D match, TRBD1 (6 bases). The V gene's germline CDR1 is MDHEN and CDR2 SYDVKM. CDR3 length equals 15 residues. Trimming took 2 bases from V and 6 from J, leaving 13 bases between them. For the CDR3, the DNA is TGTGCCAGCAGTTTAGGTGCGGCAGGGGATGAAAAACTGTTTTTT. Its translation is CASSLGAAGDEKLFF.

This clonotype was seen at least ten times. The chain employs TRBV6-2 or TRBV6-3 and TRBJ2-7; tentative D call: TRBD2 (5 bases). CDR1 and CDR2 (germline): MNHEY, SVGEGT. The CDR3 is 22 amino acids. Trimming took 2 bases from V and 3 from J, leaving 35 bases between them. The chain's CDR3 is CASSYATSLGSRASLGRYEQYF. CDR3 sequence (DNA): TGTGCCAGCAGTTACGCGACATCCTTAGGCTCAAGGGCTAGCTTGGGCCGCTACGAGCAGTACTTC.

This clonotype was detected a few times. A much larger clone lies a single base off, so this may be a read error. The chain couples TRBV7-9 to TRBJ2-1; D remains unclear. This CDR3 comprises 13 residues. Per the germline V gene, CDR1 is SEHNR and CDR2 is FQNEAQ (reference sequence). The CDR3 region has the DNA TGTGCCAGCAGCGTAGCAACCTGCAATGAGCAGTTCTTC. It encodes CASSVATCNEQFF.

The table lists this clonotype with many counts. CDR3 sequence (DNA): TGTGCCAGCAGTGAAGGGGCTAGCGGGGGGAAAAATGAGCAGTTCTTC. Amino acid sequence: CASSEGASGGKNEQFF. V gene TRBV25-1 combines with J gene TRBJ2-1, with TRBD2 identical over 11 bases. J gave up 7 bases and V 2 bases, and 7 bases lay outside the gene matches. There are 16 residues in the CDR3. The germline CDR1 and CDR2 sequences are MGHDK and SYGVNS.

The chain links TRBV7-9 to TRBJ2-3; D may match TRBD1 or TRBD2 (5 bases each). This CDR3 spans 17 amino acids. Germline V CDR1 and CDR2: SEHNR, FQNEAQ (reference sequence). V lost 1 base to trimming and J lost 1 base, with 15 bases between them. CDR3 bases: TGTGCCAGCAGCTTAGGAAAGTGGGGGACCCGCACAGATACGCAGTATTTT. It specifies CASSLGKWGTRTDTQYF. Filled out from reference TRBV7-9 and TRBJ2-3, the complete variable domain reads DTGVSQNPRHKITKRGQNVTFRCDPISEHNRLYWYRQTLGQGPEFLTYFQNEAQLEKSRLLSDRFSAERPKGSFSTLEIQRTEQGDSAMYLCASSLGKWGTRTDTQYFGPGTRLTVL.

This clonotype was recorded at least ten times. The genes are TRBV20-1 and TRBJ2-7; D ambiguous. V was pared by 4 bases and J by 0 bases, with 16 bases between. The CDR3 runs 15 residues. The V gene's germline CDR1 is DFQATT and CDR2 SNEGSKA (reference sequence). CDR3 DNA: TGCAGTGCTACGTGGTCCGACTCGAGCTCCTACGAGCAGTACTTC. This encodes CSATWSDSSSYEQYF.

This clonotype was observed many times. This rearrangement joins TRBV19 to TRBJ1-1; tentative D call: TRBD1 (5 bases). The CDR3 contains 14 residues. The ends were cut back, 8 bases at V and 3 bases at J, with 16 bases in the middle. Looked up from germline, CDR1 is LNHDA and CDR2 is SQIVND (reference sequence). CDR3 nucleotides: TGTGCCAGTTTACCGACGTGGGGCTACACTGAAGCTTTCTTT. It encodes CASLPTWGYTEAFF.

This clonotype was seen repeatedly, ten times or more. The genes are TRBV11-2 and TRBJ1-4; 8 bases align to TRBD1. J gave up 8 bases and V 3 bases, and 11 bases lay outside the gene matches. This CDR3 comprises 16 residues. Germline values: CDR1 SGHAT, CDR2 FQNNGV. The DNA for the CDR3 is TGTGCCAGCAGCTTTAGAGGTCACAGGGGGATAGAAAAACTGTTTTTT. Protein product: CASSFRGHRGIEKLFF.

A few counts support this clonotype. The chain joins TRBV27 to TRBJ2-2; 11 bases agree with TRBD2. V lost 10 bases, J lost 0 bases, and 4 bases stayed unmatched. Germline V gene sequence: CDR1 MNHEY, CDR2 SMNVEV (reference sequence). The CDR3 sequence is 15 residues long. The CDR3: CATGTSGTNTGELFF. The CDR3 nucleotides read TGTGCCACCGGGACTAGCGGTACGAACACCGGGGAGCTGTTTTTT.

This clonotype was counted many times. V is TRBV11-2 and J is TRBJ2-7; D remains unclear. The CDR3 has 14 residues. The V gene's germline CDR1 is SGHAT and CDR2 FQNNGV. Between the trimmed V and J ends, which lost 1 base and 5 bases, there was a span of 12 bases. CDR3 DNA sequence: TGTGCCAGCAGCTTAGTGTTCAATCGGAACGAGCAGTACTTC. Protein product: CASSLVFNRNEQYF. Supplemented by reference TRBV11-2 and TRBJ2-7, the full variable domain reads EAGVAQSPRYKIIEKRQSVAFWCNPISGHATLYWYQQILGQGPKLLIQFQNNGVVDDSQLPKDRFSAERLKGVDSTLKIQPAKLEDSAVYLCASSLVFNRNEQYFGPGTRLTVT.

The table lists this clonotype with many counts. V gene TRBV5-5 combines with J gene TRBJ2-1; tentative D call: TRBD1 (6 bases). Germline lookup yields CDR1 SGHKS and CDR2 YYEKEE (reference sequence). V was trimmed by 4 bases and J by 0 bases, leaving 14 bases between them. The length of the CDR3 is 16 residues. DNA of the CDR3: TGTGCCAGCAGCCCCAGGGGCGTATCCTCCTACAATGAGCAGTTCTTC. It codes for CASSPRGVSSYNEQFF. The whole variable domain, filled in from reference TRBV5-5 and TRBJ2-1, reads DAGVTQSPTHLIKTRGQQVTLRCSPISGHKSVSWYQQVLGQGPQFIFQYYEKEERGRGNFPDRFSARQFPNYSSELNVNALLLGDSALYLCASSPRGVSSYNEQFFGPGTRLTVL.

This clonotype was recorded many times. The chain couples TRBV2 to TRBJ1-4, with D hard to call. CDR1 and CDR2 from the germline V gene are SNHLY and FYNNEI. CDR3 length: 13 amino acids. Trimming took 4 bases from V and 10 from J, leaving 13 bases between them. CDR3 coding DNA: TGTGCCAGCAGTGGTATACCTTCAGGAAAACTGTTTTTT. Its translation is CASSGIPSGKLFF.

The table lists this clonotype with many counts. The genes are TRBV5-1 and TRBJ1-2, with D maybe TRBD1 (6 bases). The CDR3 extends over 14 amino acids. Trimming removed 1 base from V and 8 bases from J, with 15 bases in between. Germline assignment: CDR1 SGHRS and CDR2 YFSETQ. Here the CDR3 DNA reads TGCGCCAGCAGCTTGAGAGCCCCAGGGGCCGGCTACACCTTC. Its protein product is CASSLRAPGAGYTF.

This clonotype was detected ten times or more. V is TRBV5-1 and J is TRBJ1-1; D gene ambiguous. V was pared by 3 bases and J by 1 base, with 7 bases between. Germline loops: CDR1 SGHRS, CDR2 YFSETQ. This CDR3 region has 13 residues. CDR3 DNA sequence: TGCGCCAGCAGCTCGGACTGGAACACTGAAGCTTTCTTT. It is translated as CASSSDWNTEAFF.

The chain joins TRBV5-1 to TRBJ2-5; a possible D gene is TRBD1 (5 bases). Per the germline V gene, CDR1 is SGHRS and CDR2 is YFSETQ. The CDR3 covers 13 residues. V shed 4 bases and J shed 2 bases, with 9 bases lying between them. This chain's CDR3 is CASSHTGQETQYF. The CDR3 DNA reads TGCGCCAGCAGCCATACAGGTCAAGAGACCCAGTACTTC.

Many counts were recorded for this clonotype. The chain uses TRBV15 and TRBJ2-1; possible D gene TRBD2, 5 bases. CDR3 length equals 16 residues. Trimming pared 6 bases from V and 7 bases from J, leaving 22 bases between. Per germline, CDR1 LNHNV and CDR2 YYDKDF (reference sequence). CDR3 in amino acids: CATREEGSGIWNEQFF. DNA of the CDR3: TGTGCCACCAGGGAAGAGGGTAGTGGGATCTGGAATGAGCAGTTCTTC.

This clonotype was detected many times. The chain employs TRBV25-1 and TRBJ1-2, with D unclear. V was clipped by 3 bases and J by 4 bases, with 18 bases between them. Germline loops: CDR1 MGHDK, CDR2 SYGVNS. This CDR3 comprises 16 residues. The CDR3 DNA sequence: TGTGCCAGCAGTGAGACCGCCCGGACGGACGTCTATGGCTACACCTTC. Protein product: CASSETARTDVYGYTF.

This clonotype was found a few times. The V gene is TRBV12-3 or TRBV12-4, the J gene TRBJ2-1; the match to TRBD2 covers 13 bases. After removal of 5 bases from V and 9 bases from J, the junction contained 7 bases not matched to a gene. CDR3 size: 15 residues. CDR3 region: CASSLGLAGAGEQFF. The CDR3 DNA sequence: TGTGCCAGCAGTCTTGGACTAGCGGGAGCTGGTGAGCAGTTCTTC.